This T cell receptor (beta chain) came from a study of blood T cell repertoires in COVID-19. This CDR3 comprises 13 residues. V was trimmed by 7 bases and J by 5 bases, leaving 14 bases between them. Germline loops: CDR1 LNHDA, CDR2 SQIVND (reference sequence). Using immunoSEQ multiplex PCR, the repertoire was profiled, and TCRdb retains in-frame clones only, with some absent. There are about 290,000 clones in the sample; around nine tenths occur only once, and about 1.7% lies in the top ten. Living in roughly 25 US areas, the participants were between 18 and 89 years of age. Participants reported their clinical history, and cohort assignment relied on those reports.

J is TRBJ1-2 and V is TRBV19, with TRBD1 as a possible D gene (5 bases). The TCR sequence derives from a middle-aged woman who had recovered from COVID-19. The sample consisted of PBMCs or T cells enriched from blood (not recorded which). Here the CDR3 reads CASNPRSGYGYTF. The CDR3 DNA sequence: TGTGCCAGTAATCCCCGGTCAGGGTATGGCTACACCTTC.